This T cell receptor beta chain comes out of a study of spatial heterogeneity in lung cancer. This clonotype was seen many times. Described time point: sample taken at primary tumor resection. TCRdb reprocessed the 5' RACE reads with MiXCR, giving one entry per CDR3 protein. In the table there are about 24,000 distinct CDR3 sequences, 3.3% of which are singletons. Per the germline V gene, CDR1 is SEHNR and CDR2 is FQNEAQ (reference sequence). There are 16 residues in the CDR3. V lost 1 base and J lost 2, with 12 bases in between. The rearrangement uses TRBV7-9 and TRBJ2-1, with a possible D match to TRBD2 (5 bases). The source is a female donor with early-stage non-small cell lung cancer. The material was PBMCs, obtained at surgery. The CDR3 nucleotides are TGTGCCAGCAGCTTAGGGGGAGATGCCCCCTACAATGAGCAGTTCTTC. It is translated as CASSLGGDAPYNEQFF.